These 23 T cell receptor beta chains were all obtained from the same sample, sequenced in a study of regulatory T cells in long-lasting Graves disease. HTBI primers from iRepertoire and Arm-PCR of CDR3 regions yielded the TCR beta libraries. A single record per CDR3 protein comes from TCRdb applying MiXCR to the multiplex PCR reads. The sample contains hundreds of thousands of distinct CDR3 sequences, around 17% of which appear only once. As for time point: newly diagnosed GD, antithyroid drugs for less than 3 months. PBMC-extracted RNA yielded the TCR library. These data also formed part of another study, on T cells in Graves' hyperthyroidism and ophthalmopathy.

Sequenced material: peripheral blood mononuclear cells (PBMCs), taken at new diagnosis, from a patient treated with antithyroid drugs. These receptors were taken from a man aged 35-49 years with Graves disease.

Many counts were recorded for this clonotype. This rearrangement joins TRBV6-1 to TRBJ2-3; D is tentatively TRBD1 or TRBD2 (5 bases each). V lost 7 bases, J lost 2 bases, and 13 bases lay in between. This CDR3 contains 14 residues. Germline V gene sequence: CDR1 MNHNS, CDR2 SASEGT. The CDR3: CASIMGVDTDTQYF. In DNA, the CDR3 is TGTGCCAGCATCATGGGGGTAGACACAGATACGCAGTATTTT.

In this sample, this clonotype turned up a few times. The chain uses TRBV18 and TRBJ2-1; D ambiguous. Trimming cost V 3 bases and J 0 bases, with 15 bases left between them. The germline V gene has CDR1 KGHSH and CDR2 LQKENI. CDR3 length equals 17 residues. The CDR3 spells CASSPPSFLSSYNEQFF. The CDR3 bases are TGTGCCAGCTCACCCCCTTCTTTCCTTAGCTCCTACAATGAGCAGTTCTTC.

There are a few counts of this clonotype. This chain links TRBV12-3 or TRBV12-4 with TRBJ2-3; D gene unclear. This CDR3 has 12 residues. V lost 3 bases to trimming and J lost 6 bases, with 7 bases between them. This CDR3 is CASSFYLDTQYF. The CDR3, as DNA: TGTGCCAGCAGTTTTTATTTGGATACGCAGTATTTT.

The chain couples TRBV9 to TRBJ2-3, with 13 bases lining up with TRBD2. The CDR3 has 17 amino acids. CDR1 SGDLS and CDR2 YYNGEE come from the germline V gene. With 5 bases clipped from V and 2 bases from J, the junction kept 8 bases outside the gene matches. CDR3 bases: TGTGCCAGCAGTTCGTTAGGGACTAGCGGGGACACAGATACGCAGTATTTT. Amino acids: CASSSLGTSGDTDTQYF.

Concerning this clonotype: This may stem from a read error, because a much larger clone lies one nucleotide away. The conserved final phenylalanine or tryptophan is absent from the CDR3, which likely points to a read error. This sequence joins TRBV18 and TRBJ1-5; 8 bases align to TRBD1. The germline V gene has CDR1 KGHSH and CDR2 LQKENI. Germline trimming cut 4 bases from V and 4 bases from J; bases unmatched to any gene: 3. The CDR3 spans 14 residues. CDR3 loop: CASSRQGKNQPQHL. The CDR3 DNA reads as TGTGCCAGCTCACGACAGGGGAAGAATCAGCCCCAGCATCTT.

In its sample, this clonotype was seen many times. The chain combines TRBV28 with TRBJ2-1, with TRBD2 identical over 9 bases. Germline loops: CDR1 MDHEN, CDR2 SYDVKM. The CDR3 spans 15 residues. V lost 3 bases and J lost 6; bases outside the gene matches: 6. CDR3 in amino acids: CASSFLGGGANEQFF. CDR3 bases: TGTGCCAGCAGTTTTCTCGGCGGGGGGGCCAATGAGCAGTTCTTC.

This clonotype was detected many times. One end of the junction fails to match germline, which may point to a read error. This chain joins TRBV11-2 and TRBJ2-3; D is undetermined. Germline CDR1 and CDR2: SGHAT and FQNNGV. The CDR3 is made up of 12 amino acids. The CDR3 loop reads CASSLRWAGKNF. CDR3 bases: TGTGCCAGCAGCTTGCGTTGGGCAGGCAAGAATTTT.

This chain uses TRBV5-1 with TRBJ2-3; the match to TRBD1 covers 7 bases. The CDR3 contains 14 residues. Germline V gene sequence: CDR1 SGHRS, CDR2 YFSETQ. V lost 3 bases, J lost 7 bases, and 8 bases stayed unmatched. The CDR3 sequence is CASSYPGTDYTQYF. The CDR3 DNA reads TGCGCCAGCAGCTACCCCGGGACAGATTATACGCAGTATTTT.

On this clonotype itself: A read error may account for a junction end that differs from germline. The gene calls are TRBV6-1 and TRBJ1-1; D remains ambiguous. The germline V gene has CDR1 MNHNS and CDR2 SASEGT. The CDR3 totals 15 residues. CDR3 sequence (DNA): TGTGCCAGCAGTCAGCTTTCGGGGAGGAACGCTGAAGCTTTCTTT. Translation gives CASSQLSGRNAEAFF.

This clonotype has ten or more counts. The chain couples TRBV7-9 to TRBJ2-5; 9 bases fit TRBD1. This CDR3 is 15 amino acids long. Germline V gives CDR1 SEHNR, CDR2 FQNEAQ (reference sequence). The junction had 10 bases not matched to a gene; V was cut back by 4 bases and J by 7 bases. CDR3 nucleotide sequence: TGTGCCAGCAGCTGGCCGGGACAGGGTTCGGGGACCCAGTACTTC. This encodes CASSWPGQGSGTQYF.

This clonotype was recorded a few times. The chain recombines TRBV12-3 or TRBV12-4 with TRBJ2-7; 7 nucleotides align to TRBD1. The V gene end was trimmed by 6 bases and the J gene end by 4 bases; junction bases not matched to a gene: 9. The CDR3 is 14 residues long. The CDR3 DNA is TGTGCCAGCAGCTCTCGCAGGGGGAAGTACGAGCAGTACTTC. Translating it yields CASSSRRGKYEQYF.

Comments on this clonotype: A far larger clone is one nucleotide away, so this likely arose from a read error. The chain employs TRBV28 and TRBJ2-4; the D gene is possibly TRBD1 (7 bases). The germline V gene has CDR1 MDHEN and CDR2 SYDVKM. The CDR3 is 14 amino acids. The CDR3 region is CASSRRGRYNEQSF. CDR3 in DNA: TGTGCCAGCAGTAGGAGGGGGCGCTACAATGAGCAGTCCTTC.

This clonotype was observed a handful of times. This rearrangement joins TRBV20-1 to TRBJ2-7; tentative D call: TRBD2 (5 bases). V was trimmed by 1 base and J by 0 bases, leaving 13 bases between them. This CDR3 has 15 amino acids. CDR1 and CDR2 (germline): DFQATT, SNEGSKA (reference sequence). The CDR3 is CSARAATRGSYEQYF. CDR3 coding DNA: TGCAGTGCTAGAGCCGCTACACGGGGCTCCTACGAGCAGTACTTC.

Concerning this clonotype itself: Germline is not matched at one junction end, which may reflect a read error. The J gene is TRBJ2-1, the V gene TRBV2, with 10 bases matching TRBD2. CDR1 and CDR2 (germline): SNHLY, FYNNEI. This CDR3 region has 19 residues. DNA for the CDR3: TGTGCCAGCAGTCTCAAGCTAGCGGGGGTACCAAGCTCCTACAATGGGCAGTTCTTC. Translated, it gives CASSLKLAGVPSSYNGQFF.

Of note for this clonotype: A far bigger clonotype differs at one base, so this is likely a read error. The genes are TRBV24-1 and TRBJ2-1; D unclear. The J call is in doubt because the DNA end fits TRBJ2-5 better. The CDR3 runs 13 residues. Germline V CDR1 and CDR2: KGHDR, SFDVKD. This CDR3 is CATSEVRQETQYF. In nucleotides, the CDR3 is TGTGCCACCAGTGAGGTCAGACAAGAGACCCAGTACTTC.

This clonotype occurred many times. The gene calls are TRBV28 and TRBJ1-6; the D is unclear. CDR1 is MDHEN, CDR2 SYDVKM, per germline. V was trimmed by 8 bases and J by 6 bases, leaving 17 bases between them. This CDR3 region has 15 residues. CDR3 in amino acids: CASLTGSSGNSPLHF. The CDR3 nucleotides are TGTGCCAGCTTAACGGGCTCCTCTGGTAATTCACCCCTCCACTTT. Variable domain in full (rest from reference TRBV28 and TRBJ1-6): DVKVTQSSRYLVKRTGEKVFLECVQDMDHENMFWYRQDPGLGLRLIYFSYDVKMKEKGDIPEGYSVSREKKERFSLILESASTNQTSMYLCASLTGSSGNSPLHFGNGTRLTVT.

V is TRBV11-3 and J is TRBJ2-6; D not certain. Deletions cut 6 bases from V and 2 bases from J, with 8 bases between. Germline V gene data show CDR1 as SGHNT and CDR2 as YENEEA. This CDR3 contains 14 residues. CDR3 bases: TGTGCCAGCAGGACGACGGCTGGGGCCAACGTCCTGACTTTC. Amino acids: CASRTTAGANVLTF.

This clonotype appeared many times. The chain carries TRBV12-3 or TRBV12-4 and TRBJ2-7; D is unresolved. V gave up 6 bases and J gave up 3 bases, with 6 bases separating them. This CDR3 has 11 residues. CDR3 in amino acids: CASSFYYEQYF. The CDR3 coding sequence is TGTGCCAGCAGCTTCTACTACGAGCAGTACTTC.

The CDR3, as DNA: TGCGCCAGCGGCCCGGGCAGGGATCAGCCCCAGCATTTT. Translated: CASGPGRDQPQHF. This chain connects TRBV5-1 to TRBJ1-5; D perhaps matches TRBD1 (5 bases). The CDR3 spans 13 residues. Germline CDR1 reads SGHRS; CDR2 reads YFSETQ. Trimming removed 7 bases at V and 5 bases at J, with 13 bases between.

This clonotype was recorded many times. This sequence joins TRBV7-2 and TRBJ2-2, with TRBD1 matching 12 bases. V shed 11 bases and J 4 bases; nucleotides not matched to a gene: 5. This CDR3 spans 14 amino acids. Germline CDR1 reads SGHTA; CDR2 reads FQGNSA. Here the CDR3 DNA reads TGTGCCGGGGGACAGGGGGCGGGCACCGGGGAGCTGTTTTTT. Protein product: CAGGQGAGTGELFF.

This clonotype was observed at least ten times. V is TRBV10-3 and J is TRBJ2-7; TRBD1 matches at 11 bases. The CDR3 sequence is 13 residues long. J lost 3 bases, V lost 10 bases, and 5 bases had no gene match. Germline V gene data show CDR1 as ENHRY and CDR2 as SYGVKD. Here the CDR3 DNA reads TGTGCCACTGTGGACAGGGGGCTCTACGAGCAGTACTTC. Translation: CATVDRGLYEQYF.

This clonotype has at least ten counts. The V and J genes are TRBV20-1 and TRBJ2-7; D possibly matches TRBD1 or TRBD2 (5 bases each). Per germline, CDR1 DFQATT and CDR2 SNEGSKA (reference sequence). This CDR3 is 13 amino acids long. V lost 6 bases, J lost 5 bases, and 17 bases lay in between. For the CDR3, the DNA is TGCAGTGCCGAAGCGAGGGGCTTCGACGAGCAGTACTTC. It yields the protein CSAEARGFDEQYF.

This clonotype was seen a single time. CDR3 loop: CASSSHPVGEQYF. In nucleotides, the CDR3 is TGTGCCAGCAGCTCTCACCCTGTCGGCGAGCAGTACTTC. V and J are TRBV11-2 and TRBJ2-7, with D uncertain. Per the germline V gene, CDR1 is SGHAT and CDR2 is FQNNGV. Trimming took off 4 bases at V and 6 bases at J, with 13 bases between the two ends. The CDR3 has 13 amino acids.